One T cell receptor beta chain is described in this entry. What it recognizes is unknown. An end of the junction does not agree with germline; a read error may underlie this. These data come from a study of T cell responses to AZD1222 COVID-19 vaccine. General study results and limits: Scientists sampled the repertoires only once the peak T cell response had passed. At baseline, just 6 or 7 AZD1222 recipients tested seropositive.

This table comes from immunoSEQ multiplex PCR, and its TCRdb copy is limited to in-frame clones, with some not included. The sample lists more than 80,000 clones; 70% to 90% were seen once. Per germline, CDR1 SSHAT and CDR2 FNYEAQ (reference sequence). This CDR3 comprises 13 residues. The chain links TRBV7-7 to TRBJ2-7; TRBD1 is a possible D gene (5 bases). The TCR sequence derives from an adult in good health. This specimen consisted of peripheral blood, obtained on day 0 of AZD1222 vaccination. DNA of the CDR3: TGTGCTAGCAGCCCTTTAGATAGGACAGAGCAGTACTTC. Encoded protein: CASSPLDRTEQYF.